This paragraph reports one TCR beta chain. The antigen remains undetermined. This record comes from a study of T-cell memory formation after mild COVID-19. The CDR3 runs to 11 residues. Germline-derived CDR1 and CDR2 are GTSNPN and SVGIG (reference sequence). Trimming removed 1 base at V and 7 bases at J, with 5 bases between. TCRdb used MiXCR to reprocess the 5' RACE reads, holding one entry per CDR3 protein. Of roughly 130,000 distinct CDR3 sequences in the sample, 15% to 20% were seen once. Study-wide points: A second wave expanding day 15 to 37 was CD4+-biased; contracting clones were balanced. Within pre-infection memory, some responding clones were found, suggesting cross-reactive memory joined.

The source of this sequence is an adult woman who had mild COVID-19 (a few samples of this study predate the infection). Cell type and time point are not known. The rearrangement links TRBV30 to TRBJ2-1; no definite D call. Specimen: PBMCs or a T cell subset sorted from them (not recorded which). The CDR3 spells CAWSDVNEQFF. The CDR3, as DNA: TGTGCCTGGAGTGACGTGAATGAGCAGTTCTTC.